The clone carrying this T cell receptor (beta chain) was observed a few times. Its antigen is not known. The data were obtained in a study of response to subunit inactivated influenza vaccine. Each CDR3 protein gets one entry after TCRdb re-called the RT-PCR reads with MiXCR. The sample shows 650,000 to 800,000 distinct CDR3 sequences, roughly 13% of them seen only once. V lost 0 bases and J 1 base, leaving 12 bases between the germline ends. CDR3 size: 16 residues. Germline V gene lookup returns CDR1 SGHRS and CDR2 YFSETQ. General observations from the study: New T cells are recruited in small numbers by each seasonal influenza vaccination, according to the authors' suggestion.

The chain employs TRBV5-1 and TRBJ2-3, with D perhaps being TRBD1 or TRBD2 (5 bases each). This clonotype was obtained from a man aged 45-65 years who received an inactivated influenza vaccine. The source was PBMCs from blood, collected approximately 15 days before vaccination. The chain's CDR3 is CASSLVEGFRTDTQYF. CDR3 nucleotides: TGCGCCAGCAGCTTGGTCGAGGGGTTTCGCACAGATACGCAGTATTTT. Complete variable domain (other parts from reference TRBV5-1 and TRBJ2-3): KAGVTQTPRYLIKTRGQQVTLSCSPISGHRSVSWYQQTPGQGLQFLFEYFSETQRNKGNFPGRFSGRQFSNSRSEMNVSTLELGDSALYLCASSLVEGFRTDTQYFGPGTRLTVL.